This T cell receptor beta chain is from a study of CD8+ T cells in alopecia areata. General study findings and limits: Amid tofacitinib therapy, many expanded lesional clones stayed present in scalp and blood.

Extracted RNA was reverse transcribed into cDNA, the sequencing template. Profiling relied on immunoSEQ multiplex PCR, and the TCRdb table lists in-frame clones only, not all of them. The table lists 90,000 or so clones, around 47% of them singletons. Trimming took off 7 bases at V and 7 bases at J, with 13 bases between the two ends. Germline V gene data show CDR1 as SQVTM and CDR2 as ANQGSEA. CDR3 length: 11 amino acids. Treatment meaning: oral pan-JAK inhibitor, 5-10 mg twice daily. In this sample, this clone turned up a few times. Antigen specificity is unknown. The V gene is TRBV29-1, the J gene TRBJ1-2, with unresolved D. The receptor comes from a human donor with alopecia areata. Specimen: CD8+ T cells sorted from blood, collected at week 24, from a patient treated with tofacitinib. CDR3 in amino acids: CSGVMGSGYTF. For the CDR3, the DNA is TGCAGCGGGGTTATGGGCAGTGGCTACACCTTC.